A selection of T cell receptor beta chains follows, all from one sample in a study of cytomegalovirus exposure and HLA in healthy donors. Method: immunoSEQ multiplex PCR; TCRdb's copy keeps in-frame clones and lacks some. The specimen's table records 75,000 to 95,000 clones. The sequencing input was PBMCs. The origin of the receptors is a man aged 25 to 40 in good health and CMV-seronegative. Each CDR3 is given with its conserved first and last residue. The order of the fields is V gene, J gene, D gene, CDR3 protein, CDR3 DNA. D genes are given only for firm matches.

>TRBV9|TRBJ2-1|TRBD1
CASSPRDSSNEQFF
TGTGCCAGCAGCCCCCGGGACAGTAGCAATGAGCAGTTCTTC
>TRBV5-4|TRBJ1-3|-
CASSPRGTGSGNTIYF
TGTGCCAGCAGCCCACGCGGGACGGGCTCTGGAAACACCATATATTTT
>TRBV5-1|TRBJ2-5|TRBD1
CASSWGPGGIETQYF
TGCGCCAGCAGCTGGGGGCCAGGGGGCATAGAGACCCAGTACTTC
>TRBV7-2|TRBJ2-7|TRBD2
CASSLAPAGAGGEQYF
TGTGCCAGCAGCTTAGCACCAGCGGGAGCCGGGGGCGAGCAGTACTTC
>TRBV2|TRBJ2-7|TRBD1
CASSRDSYEQYF
TGTGCCAGCAGCCGGGACAGCTACGAGCAGTACTTC
>TRBV18|TRBJ1-2|-
CASSLPDRLNYGYTF
TGTGCCAGCTCACTCCCCGACAGGCTTAACTATGGCTACACCTTC
>TRBV29-1|TRBJ1-2|TRBD1
CSARQGEGGYTF
TGCAGCGCCCGACAGGGGGAGGGTGGCTACACCTTC
>TRBV5-6|TRBJ2-3|TRBD1
CASSFGTGSVSDTQYF
TGTGCCAGCAGCTTCGGGACAGGGTCCGTTTCAGATACGCAGTATTTT
>TRBV7-2|TRBJ1-1|TRBD1
CASSLVAAGGEAFF
TGTGCCAGCAGCTTAGTAGCCGCAGGGGGGGAAGCTTTCTTT
>TRBV7-9|TRBJ2-7|-
CASCNREYEQYF
TGTGCCAGTTGCAACAGGGAGTACGAGCAGTACTTC
>TRBV19|TRBJ2-7|TRBD1
CASSTPGQGAYLDEQYF
TGTGCCAGTAGTACCCCGGGACAGGGGGCGTATCTCGACGAGCAGTACTTC
>TRBV9|TRBJ1-1|TRBD1
CASSSGTGSGEAFF
TGTGCCAGCAGCTCAGGGACAGGGTCTGGTGAAGCTTTCTTT
>TRBV5-4|TRBJ2-7|-
CASSLIGYEQYF
TGTGCCAGCAGCTTGATCGGCTACGAGCAGTACTTC
>TRBV5-1|TRBJ2-1|TRBD1
CASSFGTVYNEQFF
TGCGCCAGCAGCTTTGGGACAGTCTACAATGAGCAGTTCTTC
>TRBV5-4|TRBJ2-7|TRBD2
CASSLDGLAGDYEQYF
TGTGCCAGCAGCTTGGACGGGTTAGCGGGAGACTACGAGCAGTACTTC
>TRBV9|TRBJ2-7|TRBD1
CASSVASDRVYEQYF
TGTGCCAGCAGCGTAGCTTCGGACAGGGTCTACGAGCAGTACTTC
>TRBV27|TRBJ2-3|TRBD2
CASRPGLAGGTDTQYF
TGTGCCAGCAGACCTGGACTAGCGGGAGGCACAGATACGCAGTATTTT
>TRBV19|TRBJ1-2|TRBD1
CASNPGQGARGYTF
TGTGCCAGCAACCCTGGACAGGGGGCGAGGGGCTACACCTTC
>TRBV2|TRBJ1-5|-
CASSDLQINQPQHF
TGTGCCAGCAGTGATTTACAGATTAATCAGCCCCAGCATTTT
>TRBV6-5|TRBJ2-7|-
CASRRQQSYEQYF
TGTGCCAGCAGGAGACAGCAATCCTACGAGCAGTACTTC
>TRBV7-3|TRBJ1-6|-
CASSLNRAGNSPLHF
TGTGCCAGCAGCTTAAACAGGGCGGGCAATTCCCCCCTCCACTTT
>TRBV5-4|TRBJ2-2|TRBD2
CASSLAGRGGGELFF
TGTGCCAGCAGCTTGGCCGGGAGGGGCGGCGGGGAGCTGTTTTTT
>TRBV13|TRBJ2-3|-
CASSLRGMAYTDTQYF
TGTGCCAGCAGCTTACGCGGGATGGCCTACACAGATACGCAGTATTTT